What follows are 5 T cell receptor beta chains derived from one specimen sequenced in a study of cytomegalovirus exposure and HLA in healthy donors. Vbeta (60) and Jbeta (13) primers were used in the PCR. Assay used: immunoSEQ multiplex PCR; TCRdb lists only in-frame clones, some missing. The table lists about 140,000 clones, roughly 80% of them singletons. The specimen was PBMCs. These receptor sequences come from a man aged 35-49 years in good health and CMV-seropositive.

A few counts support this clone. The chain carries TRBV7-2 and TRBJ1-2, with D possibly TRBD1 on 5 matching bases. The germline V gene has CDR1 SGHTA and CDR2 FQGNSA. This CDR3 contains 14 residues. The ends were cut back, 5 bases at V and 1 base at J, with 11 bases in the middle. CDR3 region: CASSVHQGNYGYTF. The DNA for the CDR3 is TGTGCCAGCAGCGTCCATCAGGGTAACTATGGCTACACCTTC.

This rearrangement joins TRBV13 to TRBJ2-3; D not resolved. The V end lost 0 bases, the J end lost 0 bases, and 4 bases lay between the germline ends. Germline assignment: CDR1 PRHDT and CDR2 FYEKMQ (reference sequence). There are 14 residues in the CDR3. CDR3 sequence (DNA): TGTGCCAGCAGCTTAGGGCGAAGCACAGATACGCAGTATTTT. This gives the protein CASSLGRSTDTQYF.

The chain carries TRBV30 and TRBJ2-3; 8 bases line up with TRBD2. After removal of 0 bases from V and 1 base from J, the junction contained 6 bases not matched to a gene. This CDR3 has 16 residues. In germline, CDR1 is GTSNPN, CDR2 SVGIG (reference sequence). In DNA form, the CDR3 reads TGTGCCTGGAGTGTAATAGGGCGGGGGGGCACAGATACGCAGTATTTT. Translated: CAWSVIGRGGTDTQYF. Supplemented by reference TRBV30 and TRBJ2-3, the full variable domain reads SQTIHQWPATLVQPVGSPLSLECTVEGTSNPNLYWYRQAAGRGLQLLFYSVGIGQISSEVPQNLSASRPQDRQFILSSKKLLLSDSGFYLCAWSVIGRGGTDTQYFGPGTRLTVL.

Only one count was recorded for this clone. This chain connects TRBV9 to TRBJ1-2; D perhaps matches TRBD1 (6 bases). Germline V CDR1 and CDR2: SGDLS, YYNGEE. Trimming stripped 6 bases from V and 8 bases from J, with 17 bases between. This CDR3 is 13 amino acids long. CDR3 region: CASTTEGVGGYTF. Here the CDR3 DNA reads TGTGCCAGCACTACCGAGGGGGTTGGGGGCTACACCTTC. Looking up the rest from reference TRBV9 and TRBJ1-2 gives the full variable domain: DSGVTQTPKHLITATGQRVTLRCSPRSGDLSVYWYQQSLDQGLQFLIQYYNGEERAKGNILERFSAQQFPDLHSELNLSSLELGDSALYFCASTTEGVGGYTFGSGTRLTVV.

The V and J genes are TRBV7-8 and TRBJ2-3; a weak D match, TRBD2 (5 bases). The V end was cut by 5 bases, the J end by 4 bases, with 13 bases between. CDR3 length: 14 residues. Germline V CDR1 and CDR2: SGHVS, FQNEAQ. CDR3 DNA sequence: TGTGCCAGCAGCAGAAGGGCTAGCCCAGATACGCAGTATTTT. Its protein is CASSRRASPDTQYF.